The rows below give T cell receptor beta chains drawn from one sample of a study of blood T cell repertoires in COVID-19. The repertoire was sequenced with immunoSEQ multiplex PCR; TCRdb's copy has only in-frame clones and lacks some. The table has about 94,000 clones, around 72% seen once. Sequencing was carried out using peripheral blood. These receptor sequences come from a man aged 65 to 85 with COVID-19, enrolled during active disease. Both conserved end residues are part of each CDR3. A D gene is named only where the DNA matches it firmly. The listing skips clone size in some rows; elsewhere it reads once, few, many or a size class.

cdr3_nt: TGTGCCAGCAGCCAAATGATTAAGGGAGACCGCGTGAACTATGGCTACACCTTC; cdr3_aa: CASSQMIKGDRVNYGYTF; v_call: TRBV3-1/TRBV3-2; d_call: NA; clone_size: NA; j_call: TRBJ1-2
cdr3_nt: TGTGCCAGCAGCCCAGGGACTAGGGGCGAGCAGTACTTC; cdr3_aa: CASSPGTRGEQYF; v_call: TRBV9; d_call: TRBD2; clone_size: NA; j_call: TRBJ2-7
cdr3_nt: TGTGCCAGCAGCTCCCCAATTCCGGGACAGGGGCCTTTTGGCTATGGCTACACCTTC; cdr3_aa: CASSSPIPGQGPFGYGYTF; v_call: TRBV9; d_call: TRBD1; clone_size: NA; j_call: TRBJ1-2
cdr3_nt: TGTGCCAGCAGCCTCGGGACTAGCGGGAGAGGAGGCACAGATACGCAGTATTTT; cdr3_aa: CASSLGTSGRGGTDTQYF; v_call: TRBV7-2; d_call: TRBD2; clone_size: NA; j_call: TRBJ2-3
cdr3_nt: TGTGCCAGCACGTCGACTGGTTTATATAATTCACCCCTCCACTTT; cdr3_aa: CASTSTGLYNSPLHF; v_call: TRBV5-6; d_call: NA; clone_size: NA; j_call: TRBJ1-6
cdr3_nt: TGTGCCAGCAGTGAAAGATCCTGGGGCCCCACCGGGGAGCTGTTTTTT; cdr3_aa: CASSERSWGPTGELFF; v_call: TRBV6-1; d_call: NA; clone_size: NA; j_call: TRBJ2-2
cdr3_nt: TGCGCCAGCAGCTTCCCCCCGGGGGGTACGGGTGGCACAGATACGCAGTATTTT; cdr3_aa: CASSFPPGGTGGTDTQYF; v_call: TRBV5-1; d_call: TRBD2; clone_size: NA; j_call: TRBJ2-3
cdr3_nt: TGCGCCAGCAGCTCGACAGTTCGGGTGTCGGATGAGCAGTTCTTC; cdr3_aa: CASSSTVRVSDEQFF; v_call: TRBV5-1; d_call: NA; clone_size: NA; j_call: TRBJ2-1
cdr3_nt: TGTGCCAGCAGTCAGGCAGGCGCAGGGAACACTGAAGCTTTCTTT; cdr3_aa: CASSQAGAGNTEAFF; v_call: TRBV28; d_call: NA; clone_size: NA; j_call: TRBJ1-1
cdr3_nt: TGTGCCAGCAGCCCGAGTCGGTCCAGGGGCGTCACCGGGGAGCTGTTTTTT; cdr3_aa: CASSPSRSRGVTGELFF; v_call: TRBV5-8; d_call: NA; clone_size: NA; j_call: TRBJ2-2
cdr3_nt: TGTGCCAGCAGCCAAGTAACAGGGGGCTATACCGGGGAGCTGTTTTTT; cdr3_aa: CASSQVTGGYTGELFF; v_call: TRBV3-1/TRBV3-2; d_call: TRBD1; clone_size: few; j_call: TRBJ2-2
cdr3_nt: TGCGCCAGCAGCTTGGACCAGGGCCAGCCCCAGCATTTT; cdr3_aa: CASSLDQGQPQHF; v_call: TRBV5-1; d_call: NA; clone_size: NA; j_call: TRBJ1-5
cdr3_nt: TGTGCCAGCAGCAGGGGGACTAGCGGGCTTGACAATGAGCAGTTCTTC; cdr3_aa: CASSRGTSGLDNEQFF; v_call: TRBV5-4; d_call: TRBD2; clone_size: NA; j_call: TRBJ2-1
cdr3_nt: TGTGCCAGCAGTGAGGGACTAGCGGGAGGGCCGACAGATACGCAGTATTTT; cdr3_aa: CASSEGLAGGPTDTQYF; v_call: TRBV6-1; d_call: TRBD2; clone_size: NA; j_call: TRBJ2-3
cdr3_nt: TGTGCCAGTACCCTCGGGACGCCCGGGACAGGGACTTTCATTTTTGGCTACACCTTC; cdr3_aa: CASTLGTPGTGTFIFGYTF; v_call: TRBV19; d_call: TRBD1; clone_size: NA; j_call: TRBJ1-2
cdr3_nt: TGTGCCAGCAGTCGACTAGCGGGATCTTACGAGCAGTACTTC; cdr3_aa: CASSRLAGSYEQYF; v_call: TRBV6-2/TRBV6-3; d_call: TRBD2; clone_size: NA; j_call: TRBJ2-7
cdr3_nt: TGTGCCAGCAGTCTAAATCCGAAAAACATTCAGTACTTC; cdr3_aa: CASSLNPKNIQYF; v_call: TRBV7-2; d_call: NA; clone_size: NA; j_call: TRBJ2-4
cdr3_nt: TGTGCCACCAGCCCGGACAGGTTTAATGAAAAACTGTTTTTT; cdr3_aa: CATSPDRFNEKLFF; v_call: TRBV15; d_call: TRBD1; clone_size: NA; j_call: TRBJ1-4
cdr3_nt: TGTGCCAGCAGTGCGGCTAGCGGGGGACAAGAGACCCAGTACTTC; cdr3_aa: CASSAASGGQETQYF; v_call: TRBV2; d_call: TRBD2; clone_size: NA; j_call: TRBJ2-5
cdr3_nt: TGTGCCAGCAGCGTAACAGGGGCATTTGCTTTCTTT; cdr3_aa: CASSVTGAFAFF; v_call: TRBV6-5; d_call: TRBD1; clone_size: NA; j_call: TRBJ1-1
cdr3_nt: TGTGCCAGCAGCCAAGGACAGTCTAATGAAAAACTGTTTTTT; cdr3_aa: CASSQGQSNEKLFF; v_call: TRBV4-2; d_call: NA; clone_size: NA; j_call: TRBJ1-4
cdr3_nt: TGTGCCAGCAGCTTAAACGGTGGTCCTAGCGGGAATCCAGATACGCAGTATTTT; cdr3_aa: CASSLNGGPSGNPDTQYF; v_call: TRBV7-2; d_call: TRBD2; clone_size: NA; j_call: TRBJ2-3